This TCR beta chain was observed in a study of control samples from healthy donors and cancer patients. Trimming took off 1 base at V and 0 bases at J, with 5 bases between the two ends. This CDR3 comprises 14 residues. From germline, CDR1 is SEHNR and CDR2 FQNEAQ (reference sequence). Sequencing was performed with immunoSEQ multiplex PCR; in TCRdb, only in-frame clones are kept and a portion is missing. Of 88,000 or so clones in the sample, roughly 94% were seen once. V and J are TRBV7-9 and TRBJ2-3, with D hard to call. Sequenced: blood. The TCR comes from a woman younger than 30 in good health. CDR3 amino acids: CASSLGVSTDTQYF. CDR3 nucleotides: TGTGCCAGCAGCTTAGGGGTGAGCACAGATACGCAGTATTTT.